This T cell receptor (beta chain) was documented in a study of brain T cells in children with intractable seizures. TCRdb's copy holds only in-frame clones and misses some; the assay was immunoSEQ multiplex PCR. The sample lists roughly 80,000 clones; more than 75% were seen once. V lost 5 bases, J lost 7 bases, and 10 bases stayed unmatched. Germline CDR1 is LNHNV and CDR2 is YYDKDF (reference sequence). The CDR3 runs 14 residues. This chain joins TRBV15 and TRBJ2-7; 8 nucleotides agree with TRBD1. This specimen consisted of peripheral blood, obtained at surgery. This sequence originates from a girl aged 2 to 10 with Rasmussen encephalitis and intractable seizures. The CDR3 coding sequence is TGTGCCACCAGCGACGGGACAGGCCGGTGGGAGCAGTACTTC. Encoded protein: CATSDGTGRWEQYF.